These T cell receptor beta chains were read from a single sample in a study of cytomegalovirus exposure and HLA in healthy donors. The data were produced by immunoSEQ multiplex PCR, yet TCRdb's version contains in-frame clones alone and is incomplete. The table has about 74,000 clones, 60% to 75% seen once. Specimen: PBMCs. Every receptor here comes from a woman in her 40s in good health and CMV-seropositive. Both conserved end residues are part of each CDR3. Fields, in order: V gene, D gene, J gene, clone size, CDR3 DNA, CDR3 protein. D genes are given only for firm matches. Clone size is stated in some rows and not others, as once, few, many or a class when expanded.

v_gene: TRBV5-1
d_gene: TRBD1
j_gene: TRBJ1-1
abundance: .
CDR3nt: TGCGCCAGCAGACTGACAGGGATGAACACTGAAGCTTTCTTT
CDR3aa: CASRLTGMNTEAFF

v_gene: TRBV19
d_gene: .
j_gene: TRBJ2-7
abundance: .
CDR3nt: TGTGCCAGTAGTCCAACAGGGTTCGTTTCCTACGAGCAGTACTTC
CDR3aa: CASSPTGFVSYEQYF

v_gene: TRBV28
d_gene: .
j_gene: TRBJ1-2
abundance: few
CDR3nt: TGTGCCAGCAGTTCCCTTGGGGGCCCAGGGGGCTACACCTTC
CDR3aa: CASSSLGGPGGYTF

v_gene: TRBV5-1
d_gene: .
j_gene: TRBJ1-1
abundance: .
CDR3nt: TGCGCCAGCAGCCCCCGTGGGGGAGGCGTATCCCCTGAAGCTTTCTTT
CDR3aa: CASSPRGGGVSPEAFF

v_gene: TRBV6-1
d_gene: TRBD2
j_gene: TRBJ2-2
abundance: .
CDR3nt: TGTGCCAGCAACCCACTAGCGGGAAGCACCGGGGAGCTGTTTTTT
CDR3aa: CASNPLAGSTGELFF

v_gene: TRBV5-4
d_gene: TRBD1
j_gene: TRBJ1-1
abundance: .
CDR3nt: TGTGCCAGCAGCTTGGAATTCAGGGGGCTCGACACTGAAGCTTTCTTT
CDR3aa: CASSLEFRGLDTEAFF

v_gene: TRBV5-4
d_gene: .
j_gene: TRBJ1-3
abundance: .
CDR3nt: TGTGCCAGCAGCCGGGACAAAACCTCTGGAAACACCATATATTTT
CDR3aa: CASSRDKTSGNTIYF

v_gene: TRBV2
d_gene: .
j_gene: TRBJ1-5
abundance: .
CDR3nt: TGTGCCAGCAGCAAATTGGGCAGTGAGTACGATCAGCCCCAGCATTTT
CDR3aa: CASSKLGSEYDQPQHF

v_gene: TRBV2
d_gene: TRBD1
j_gene: TRBJ1-5
abundance: .
CDR3nt: TGTGCCAGCAGTGAAGAGGGGACAGGGGGCCAGCCCCAGCATTTT
CDR3aa: CASSEEGTGGQPQHF

v_gene: TRBV7-2
d_gene: TRBD1
j_gene: TRBJ1-6
abundance: .
CDR3nt: TGTGCCAGCAGCACCCGGACAGGGGCAGATAATTCACCCCTCCACTTT
CDR3aa: CASSTRTGADNSPLHF

v_gene: TRBV7-2
d_gene: .
j_gene: TRBJ2-7
abundance: few
CDR3nt: TGTGCCAGCAGCTTATGGAGTAGCTCCTACGAGCAGTACTTC
CDR3aa: CASSLWSSSYEQYF

v_gene: TRBV5-4
d_gene: .
j_gene: TRBJ2-2
abundance: .
CDR3nt: TGTGCCAGCAGCTTGGTATCCGGGGGGAACACCGGGGAGCTGTTTTTT
CDR3aa: CASSLVSGGNTGELFF

v_gene: TRBV29-1
d_gene: .
j_gene: TRBJ2-7
abundance: .
CDR3nt: TGCAGCGTTGAGTCCGGTTACGAGCAGTACTTC
CDR3aa: CSVESGYEQYF

v_gene: TRBV5-1
d_gene: TRBD1
j_gene: TRBJ2-1
abundance: once
CDR3nt: TGCGCCAGCAGCTCTCAAACAGGGGCGGCATACAATGAGCAGTTCTTC
CDR3aa: CASSSQTGAAYNEQFF

v_gene: TRBV5-4
d_gene: .
j_gene: TRBJ1-2
abundance: once
CDR3nt: TGTGCCAGCAGCTTGGGGACAGAACTTAACTATGGCTACACCTTC
CDR3aa: CASSLGTELNYGYTF

v_gene: TRBV7-9
d_gene: .
j_gene: TRBJ2-5
abundance: .
CDR3nt: TGTGCCAGCAGCCTAGGGGCGGGGCACGAGACCCAGTACTTC
CDR3aa: CASSLGAGHETQYF

v_gene: TRBV25-1
d_gene: .
j_gene: TRBJ2-5
abundance: .
CDR3nt: TGTGCCAGCAGTCCGAAAACAGGGACCGAGACCCAGTACTTC
CDR3aa: CASSPKTGTETQYF

v_gene: TRBV10-3
d_gene: .
j_gene: TRBJ1-1
abundance: .
CDR3nt: TGTGCCATCAGTGATCGGGGGGCCTACGGCGCTGAAGCTTTCTTT
CDR3aa: CAISDRGAYGAEAFF

v_gene: TRBV5-6
d_gene: TRBD1
j_gene: TRBJ1-1
abundance: .
CDR3nt: TGTGCCAGCAGCGCCGGGACAGGGGGCTCGGCTTTCTTT
CDR3aa: CASSAGTGGSAFF

v_gene: TRBV30
d_gene: TRBD2
j_gene: TRBJ2-1
abundance: .
CDR3nt: TGTGCCTGGAGGCGGACTAGCGGGAGCAATGAGCAGTTCTTC
CDR3aa: CAWRRTSGSNEQFF

v_gene: TRBV7-6
d_gene: TRBD1
j_gene: TRBJ1-4
abundance: .
CDR3nt: TGTGCCAGCAGCTTGATGGGACAGGTATCTGAAAAACTGTTTTTT
CDR3aa: CASSLMGQVSEKLFF

v_gene: TRBV28
d_gene: .
j_gene: TRBJ2-5
abundance: .
CDR3nt: TGTGCCAGCAGTTTAGCCGGGGGGCGCCCGCTTGTGGAGACCCAGTACTTC
CDR3aa: CASSLAGGRPLVETQYF

v_gene: TRBV7-9
d_gene: .
j_gene: TRBJ1-5
abundance: few
CDR3nt: TGTGCCAGCAGCTGGGACTATAGGCCGCCCCAGCATTTT
CDR3aa: CASSWDYRPPQHF

v_gene: TRBV19
d_gene: TRBD1
j_gene: TRBJ1-5
abundance: .
CDR3nt: TGTGCCAGTAGTAACCCCCAGACAGGGGGCAATCAGCCCCAGCATTTT
CDR3aa: CASSNPQTGGNQPQHF

v_gene: TRBV28
d_gene: TRBD1
j_gene: TRBJ1-6
abundance: .
CDR3nt: TGTGCCAGTGGGACAGGCGCCCTGGTAACCCTCCACTTT
CDR3aa: CASGTGALVTLHF

v_gene: TRBV6-5
d_gene: TRBD1
j_gene: TRBJ1-3
abundance: .
CDR3nt: TGTGCCAGCAGCAGGGGACAGTACTCTGGAAACACCATATATTTT
CDR3aa: CASSRGQYSGNTIYF

v_gene: TRBV6-5
d_gene: TRBD1
j_gene: TRBJ1-2
abundance: .
CDR3nt: TGTGCCAGCAGTGCGCCGGGACAGGGAGACTATGGCTACCCCTTC
CDR3aa: CASSAPGQGDYGYPF

v_gene: TRBV7-2
d_gene: TRBD2
j_gene: TRBJ2-7
abundance: .
CDR3nt: TGTGCCAGCAGCTCGACTAGCGGGAGCGGGTACGAGCAGTACTTC
CDR3aa: CASSSTSGSGYEQYF

v_gene: TRBV9
d_gene: TRBD1
j_gene: TRBJ1-4
abundance: few
CDR3nt: TGTGCCAGCAGCAAAGACAGGGGGCGGGATGAAAAACTGTTTTTT
CDR3aa: CASSKDRGRDEKLFF

v_gene: TRBV6-1
d_gene: .
j_gene: TRBJ2-5
abundance: .
CDR3nt: TGTGCCAGCAGTCTCGGTTCTGAGGAGACCCAGTACTTC
CDR3aa: CASSLGSEETQYF

v_gene: TRBV18
d_gene: .
j_gene: TRBJ2-5
abundance: .
CDR3nt: TGTGCCAGCTCACCACCGAACAGTTTTTTCCGCGAGACCCAGTACTTC
CDR3aa: CASSPPNSFFRETQYF

v_gene: TRBV12-5
d_gene: .
j_gene: TRBJ2-7
abundance: .
CDR3nt: TGTGCTAGTGGTTTGGTTCCACCGGGACAGGTCTTAGCGGGCTCCTACGAGCAGTACTTC
CDR3aa: CASGLVPPGQVLAGSYEQYF

v_gene: TRBV5-8
d_gene: .
j_gene: TRBJ1-2
abundance: .
CDR3nt: TGTGCCAGCAGCTTAAAGGGGAGGAATGGCTACCCCTTC
CDR3aa: CASSLKGRNGYPF

v_gene: TRBV5-5
d_gene: .
j_gene: TRBJ2-5
abundance: .
CDR3nt: TGTGCCAGCAGCTTGAATTACGGCCAAGAGACCCAGTACTTC
CDR3aa: CASSLNYGQETQYF

v_gene: TRBV7-6
d_gene: TRBD1
j_gene: TRBJ2-2
abundance: .
CDR3nt: TGTGCCGGCAGCTTATCAACAGGGGGTAACACCGGGGAGCTGTTTTTT
CDR3aa: CAGSLSTGGNTGELFF

v_gene: TRBV6-5
d_gene: .
j_gene: TRBJ2-5
abundance: .
CDR3nt: TGTGCCAGCAGTTACTCAAGACAGCAAGAGACCCAGTACTTC
CDR3aa: CASSYSRQQETQYF

v_gene: TRBV27
d_gene: TRBD2
j_gene: TRBJ2-5
abundance: .
CDR3nt: TGTGCCAGCAGTTTTCGGGGAGGGCAAGAGACCCAGTACTTC
CDR3aa: CASSFRGGQETQYF